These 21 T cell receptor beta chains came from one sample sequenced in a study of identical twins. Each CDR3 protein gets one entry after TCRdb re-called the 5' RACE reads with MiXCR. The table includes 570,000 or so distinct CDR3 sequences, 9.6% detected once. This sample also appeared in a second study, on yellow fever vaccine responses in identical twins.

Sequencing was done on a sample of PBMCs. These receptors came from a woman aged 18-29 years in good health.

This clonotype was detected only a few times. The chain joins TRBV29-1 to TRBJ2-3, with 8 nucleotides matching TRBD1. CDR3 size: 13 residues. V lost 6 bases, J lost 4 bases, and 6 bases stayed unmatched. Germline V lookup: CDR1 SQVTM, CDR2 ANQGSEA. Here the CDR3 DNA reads TGCAGCGTCGGACAGGGTGGTGCAGATACGCAGTATTTT. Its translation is CSVGQGGADTQYF.

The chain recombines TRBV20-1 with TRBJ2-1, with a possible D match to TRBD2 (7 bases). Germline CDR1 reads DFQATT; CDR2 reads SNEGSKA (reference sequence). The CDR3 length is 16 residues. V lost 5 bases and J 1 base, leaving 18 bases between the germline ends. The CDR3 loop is CSAGGGAGLSYNEQFF. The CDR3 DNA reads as TGCAGTGCTGGGGGGGGGGCAGGACTTTCCTACAATGAGCAGTTCTTC.

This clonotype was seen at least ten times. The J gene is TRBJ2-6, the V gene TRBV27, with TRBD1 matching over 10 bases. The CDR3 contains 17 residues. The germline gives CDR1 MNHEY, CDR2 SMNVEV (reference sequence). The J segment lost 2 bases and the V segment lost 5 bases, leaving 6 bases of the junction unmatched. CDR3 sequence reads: CASSRGQGDTGANVLTF. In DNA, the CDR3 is TGTGCCAGCAGTCGCGGACAGGGGGATACTGGGGCCAACGTCCTGACTTTC.

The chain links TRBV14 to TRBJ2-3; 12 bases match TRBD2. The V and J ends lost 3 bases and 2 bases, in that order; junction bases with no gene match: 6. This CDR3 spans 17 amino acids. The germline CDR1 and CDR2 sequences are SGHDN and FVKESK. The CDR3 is CASSQLAGGTLTDTQYF. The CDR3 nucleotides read TGTGCCAGCAGCCAGCTAGCGGGGGGGACCCTCACAGATACGCAGTATTTT.

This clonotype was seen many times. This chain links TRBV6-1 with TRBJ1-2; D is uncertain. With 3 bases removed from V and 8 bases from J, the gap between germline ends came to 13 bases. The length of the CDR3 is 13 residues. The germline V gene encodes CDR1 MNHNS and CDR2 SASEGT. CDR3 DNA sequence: TGTGCCAGCAGTGATGTGAAAAAGCAGGGCTACACCTTC. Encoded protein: CASSDVKKQGYTF.

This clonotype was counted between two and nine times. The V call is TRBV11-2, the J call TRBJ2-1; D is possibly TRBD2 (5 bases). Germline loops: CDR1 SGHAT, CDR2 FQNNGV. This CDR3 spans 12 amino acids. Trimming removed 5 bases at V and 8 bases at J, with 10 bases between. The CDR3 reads CASSTRNYEQFF. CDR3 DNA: TGTGCCAGCAGCACTAGGAACTATGAGCAGTTCTTC.

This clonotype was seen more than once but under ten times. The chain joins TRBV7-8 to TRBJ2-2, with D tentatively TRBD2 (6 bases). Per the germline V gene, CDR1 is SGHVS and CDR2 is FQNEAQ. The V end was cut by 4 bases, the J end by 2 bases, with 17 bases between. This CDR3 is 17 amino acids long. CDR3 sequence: CASSYLGGRGNTGELFF. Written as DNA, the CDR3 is TGTGCCAGCAGCTACCTGGGGGGACGAGGCAACACCGGGGAGCTGTTTTTT. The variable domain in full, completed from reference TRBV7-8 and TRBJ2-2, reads GAGVSQSPRYKVAKRGQDVALRCDPISGHVSLFWYQQALGQGPEFLTYFQNEAQLDKSGLPSDRFFAERPEGSVSTLKIQRTQQEDSAVYLCASSYLGGRGNTGELFFGEGSRLTVL.

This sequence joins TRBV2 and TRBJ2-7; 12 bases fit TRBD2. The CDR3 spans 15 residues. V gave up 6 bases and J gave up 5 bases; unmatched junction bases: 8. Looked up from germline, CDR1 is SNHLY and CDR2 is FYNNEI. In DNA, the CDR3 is TGTGCCAGCAGGGAGAGACTAGCGGGAGAGAACGAGCAGTACTTC. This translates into CASRERLAGENEQYF.

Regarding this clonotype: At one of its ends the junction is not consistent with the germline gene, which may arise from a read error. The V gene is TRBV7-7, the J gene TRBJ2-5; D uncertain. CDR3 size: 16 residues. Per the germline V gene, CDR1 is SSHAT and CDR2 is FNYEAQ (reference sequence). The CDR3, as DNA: TGTGCTAGCAGCGTTAGCAGGTTGACATTCCAAGAGACCCAGTACTTC. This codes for CASSVSRLTFQETQYF.

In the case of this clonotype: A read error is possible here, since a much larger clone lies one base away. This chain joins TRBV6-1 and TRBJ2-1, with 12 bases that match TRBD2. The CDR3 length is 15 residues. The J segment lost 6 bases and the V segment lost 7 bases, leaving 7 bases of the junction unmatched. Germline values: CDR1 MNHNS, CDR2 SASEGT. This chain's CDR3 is CASIIRTSGANEQFF. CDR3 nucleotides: TGTGCCAGCATAATTAGGACTAGCGGGGCCAATGAGCAGTTCTTC.

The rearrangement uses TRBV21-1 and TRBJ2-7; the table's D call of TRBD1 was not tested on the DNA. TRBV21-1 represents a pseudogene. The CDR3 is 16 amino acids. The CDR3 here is CASSETPGQGPYEQYF. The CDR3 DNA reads TGTGCCAGCAGCGAGACACCGGGACAGGGGCCCTACGAGCAGTACTTC.

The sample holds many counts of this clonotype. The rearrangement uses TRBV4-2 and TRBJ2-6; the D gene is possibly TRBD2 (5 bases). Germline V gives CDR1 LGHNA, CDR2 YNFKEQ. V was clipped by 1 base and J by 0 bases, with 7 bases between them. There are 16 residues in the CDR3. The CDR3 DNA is TGTGCCAGCAGCCAAGTCGAGGGCTCTGGGGCCAACGTCCTGACTTTC. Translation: CASSQVEGSGANVLTF.

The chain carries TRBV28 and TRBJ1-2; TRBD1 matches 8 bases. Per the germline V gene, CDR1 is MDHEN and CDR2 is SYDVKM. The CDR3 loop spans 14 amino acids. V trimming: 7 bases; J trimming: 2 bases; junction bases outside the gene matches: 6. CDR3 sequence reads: CASIQGATNYGYTF. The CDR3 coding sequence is TGTGCCAGCATTCAGGGGGCGACCAACTATGGCTACACCTTC.

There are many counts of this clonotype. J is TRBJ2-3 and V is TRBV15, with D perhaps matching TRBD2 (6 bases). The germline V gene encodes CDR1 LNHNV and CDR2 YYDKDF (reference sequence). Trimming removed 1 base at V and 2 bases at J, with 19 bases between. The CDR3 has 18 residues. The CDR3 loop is CATSRGLVGGGNTDTQYF. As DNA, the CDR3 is TGTGCCACCAGCAGAGGATTAGTTGGTGGGGGGAACACAGATACGCAGTATTTT.

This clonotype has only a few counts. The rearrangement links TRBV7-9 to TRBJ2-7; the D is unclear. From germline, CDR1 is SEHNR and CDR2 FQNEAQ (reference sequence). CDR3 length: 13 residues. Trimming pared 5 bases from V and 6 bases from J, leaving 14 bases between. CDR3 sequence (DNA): TGTGCCAGCAGCCGACTTGACTCGGGCGAGCAGTACTTC. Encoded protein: CASSRLDSGEQYF.

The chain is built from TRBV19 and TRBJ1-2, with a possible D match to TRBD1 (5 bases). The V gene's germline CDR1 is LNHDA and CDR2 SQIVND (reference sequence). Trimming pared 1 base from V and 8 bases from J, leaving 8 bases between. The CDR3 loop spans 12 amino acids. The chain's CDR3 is CASSIGDGGYTF. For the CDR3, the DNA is TGTGCCAGTAGTATAGGGGACGGCGGCTACACCTTC.

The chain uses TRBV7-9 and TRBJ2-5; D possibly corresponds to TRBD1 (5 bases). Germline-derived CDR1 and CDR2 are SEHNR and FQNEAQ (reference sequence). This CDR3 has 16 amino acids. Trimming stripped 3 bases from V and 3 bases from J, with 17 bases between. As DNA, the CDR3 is TGTGCCAGCAGCTTTTCTCTAACAGGCGCCAAAGAGACCCAGTACTTC. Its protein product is CASSFSLTGAKETQYF.

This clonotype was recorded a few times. The CDR3 nucleotides read TGTGCCAGCAGTTCGGGGGGGAACGTTGAGCAGTACTTC. This encodes CASSSGGNVEQYF. The rearrangement links TRBV28 to TRBJ2-7; 8 nucleotides agree with TRBD2. The CDR3 extends over 13 amino acids. Germline trimming cut 4 bases from V and 7 bases from J; bases unmatched to any gene: 6. CDR1 MDHEN and CDR2 SYDVKM come from the germline V gene. Combining the CDR3 with reference TRBV28 and TRBJ2-7 gives the whole variable domain DVKVTQSSRYLVKRTGEKVFLECVQDMDHENMFWYRQDPGLGLRLIYFSYDVKMKEKGDIPEGYSVSREKKERFSLILESASTNQTSMYLCASSSGGNVEQYFGPGTRLTVT.

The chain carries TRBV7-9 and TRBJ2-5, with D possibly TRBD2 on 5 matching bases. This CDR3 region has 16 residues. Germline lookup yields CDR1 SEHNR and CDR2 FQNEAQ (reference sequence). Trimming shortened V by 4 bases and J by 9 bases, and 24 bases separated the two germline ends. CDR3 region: CASSSLSTMPPGAQYF. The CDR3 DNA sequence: TGTGCCAGCAGCTCATTATCGACTATGCCCCCCGGAGCCCAGTACTTC.

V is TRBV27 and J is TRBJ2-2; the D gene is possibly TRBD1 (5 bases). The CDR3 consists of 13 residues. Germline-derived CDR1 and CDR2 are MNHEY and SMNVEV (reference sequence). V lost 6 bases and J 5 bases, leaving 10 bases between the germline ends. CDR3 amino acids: CASRIRVTGELFF. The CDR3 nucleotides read TGTGCCAGCAGAATCAGGGTTACCGGGGAGCTGTTTTTT.

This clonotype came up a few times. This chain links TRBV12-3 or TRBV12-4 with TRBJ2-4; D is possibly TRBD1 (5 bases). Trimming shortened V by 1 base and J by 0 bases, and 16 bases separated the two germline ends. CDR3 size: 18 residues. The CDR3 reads CASSLGRGTDIAKNIQYF. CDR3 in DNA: TGTGCCAGCAGTTTAGGTAGGGGAACGGACATAGCCAAAAACATTCAGTACTTC.